The clone carrying this TCR beta chain was recorded at least ten times. Its antigen is still unknown. Breast cancer patients provided tissue from their axillary draining lymph nodes. This specimen comes from a study of breast tumors, draining lymph nodes, adjacent tissues. Study-wide results and caveats: Luminal-like breast cancer showed significantly higher tumor–nontumor repertoire similarity than basal-like. Tumor repertoires ranked between lymph nodes and nontumor tissue in diversity, with V and J gene preferences.

TCRdb passed the multiplex PCR reads through MiXCR, listing each CDR3 protein once. The table records 290,000 or so distinct CDR3 sequences, around 30% of them present only once. The CDR3 length is 14 residues. V was pared by 8 bases and J by 3 bases, with 5 bases of the junction left unmatched. Germline V CDR1 and CDR2: LNHDA, SQIVND (reference sequence). The TCR was taken from a female donor with breast cancer. Some clones in this sample may be carry-over from other donors' samples. J is TRBJ2-2 and V is TRBV19; TRBD1 matches 8 bases. Sequencing was done on a sample of axillary lymph node tissue. CDR3 sequence reads: CASDQGADTGELFF. For the CDR3, the DNA is TGTGCCAGTGACCAGGGGGCTGACACCGGGGAGCTGTTTTTT.